What follows describes a single TCR beta chain. The antigen this receptor binds is unknown. One base away there is no much larger clone; base qualities are not given. The immunoSEQ hsTCRB v3.0 assay was used at survey level resolution for TRB variable region sequencing. A depth of roughly 35,000-50,000 T-cell genomes per sample was targeted for TRB sequencing. TRB libraries were pooled and sequenced on an Illumina MiSeq using a v3 150-cycle kit. The source study handled its data this way. Analysis of repertoires was carried out in R inside a reproducible Nextflow workflow spanning QC, data transformation and analysis. Custom analyses were implemented in LymphoSeq2, an R package for AIRR-Seq data exploration. Four samples that produced fewer than 5000 total TRB sequences were removed, so about 200 HIV repertoires were analyzed. Of the 188 retained HIV repertoires, over 55 were collected before and about 130 after ART initiation. Repertoires were downsampled to 5000 TRB nucleotide sequences, and summary statistics were averaged over 100 downsampling iterations. The analysis kept only TRB sequences whose CDR3 regions were at least seven amino acids long. Two measures captured diversity: a Shannon entropy-derived clonality score and the Gini coefficient. In the repertoire networks, any two of the top 5000 CDR3 amino acid sequences were linked whenever the two sequences differed by an edit distance of one. For TRB CDR3 amino acid sequences, GLIPH2 was used to predict antigen specificity groups and MHC restriction. CDR3 amino acid sequences were matched against VDJdb and McPAS-TCR to flag known CMV, EBV, HIV or tissue antigen associations. Pre-ART, post-ART and control groups were compared with Wilcoxon signed-rank tests and Holm-Bonferroni correction. TCRdb re-hosts the immuneACCESS table, in-frame sequences only. Its copies lack some clones; in the studies checked, an unresolved V gene accounts for under half of them, and the cause for the rest is not known. The V and J calls and clone size come from that table; D and trimming were worked out from the DNA. Present in this sample are fewer than 20,000 clones, 78% of which were seen just once. The biggest ten clones account for roughly an eighth of the sample.

The sample comes from a study of long-term antiretroviral therapy in people with HIV (dated by TCRdb to between 2020 and 2023). Context from the whole study: Collection of the earliest samples took place about a decade ahead of the 2015 WHO recommendation for immediate ART, at a time when ART was typically delayed until CD4 counts fell. A retrospective serial study tested whether changes in peripheral blood TRB repertoire composition and diversity were associated with ART initiation and durable HIV suppression. The cohort contributed about 200 cryopreserved PBMC samples from about 31 adults with confirmed HIV infection, collected serially over a mean of approximately six years (range 1-12). Among the roughly 30 participants with HIV, approximately 10 were female. Test extractions of a monoclonal T-cell line alongside under 35 polyclonal samples showed no cross-contamination during QIAcube processing.

V is shortened by 0 bases, J by 6 bases, and the region joining them spans 11 bases. Counted from cysteine to phenylalanine, this CDR3 has 14 amino acids. Solely the CDR3 DNA is kept, with 42 bases framed from the first base. The germline V gene supplies CDR1 MNHEY and CDR2 SVGAGI. The study at large found these results: ART initiation was associated with a significant increase in TRB diversity, but diversity stayed significantly below transplant donor controls even after long-term ART. Inferences about post-ART repertoire changes are limited because no data were available on ART adherence, viral resistance or therapy changes. The samples were dated from about 2003 to 2018, and the ART regimens that were used may be less effective than current ART regimens. Compared with controls, HIV repertoires had narrower CDR3 length ranges, and the network structure pointed to an antigen-experienced repertoire that shifted only slightly toward naive after ART. Unsorted PBMC were profiled instead of sorted CD4+ and CD8+ T cells because pre-ART samples had limited cell numbers. At every time point, the repertoire was dominated by expanded TRB clones first identified before ART initiation, although this dominance fluctuated and, in many PLHIV, declined after ART. Since PBMC availability was limited, sequencing covered only the TCR beta chain, with no alpha chain pairing.

Inclusion was restricted to participants for whom at least one PBMC sample before ART initiation and at least two post-ART samples were available. All participants with HIV were treated in the United States of America. Before DNA extraction, cryopreserved samples of roughly 0.9-11 million PBMC were thawed and washed. At the time of the earliest PBMC sample, participants with HIV were aged between roughly 20 and 55 years. Per participant, PBMC samples came from 1-4 timepoints prior to ART initiation and 2-8 timepoints following ART initiation, for a median of 7 samples. Serial HIV viral load, CD4+ T-cell count, ART history and demographic data were obtained for every participant. Genomic DNA was extracted from unsorted PBMC with a Qiagen kit on a QIAcube, with processing performed in batches of 12 samples.

The chain links TRBV6-5 with TRBJ1-2; perhaps TRBD1 is the D gene, with 5 bases matching. The sequences come from unsorted PBMCs, collected 0.3 years after starting antiretroviral therapy. The sequence was collected from a woman in her forties or fifties with HIV. The CDR3 reads as follows: CASSYSAQGDGYTF. The nucleotides read TGTGCCAGCAGTTACTCTGCGCAGGGCGATGGCTACACCTTC.